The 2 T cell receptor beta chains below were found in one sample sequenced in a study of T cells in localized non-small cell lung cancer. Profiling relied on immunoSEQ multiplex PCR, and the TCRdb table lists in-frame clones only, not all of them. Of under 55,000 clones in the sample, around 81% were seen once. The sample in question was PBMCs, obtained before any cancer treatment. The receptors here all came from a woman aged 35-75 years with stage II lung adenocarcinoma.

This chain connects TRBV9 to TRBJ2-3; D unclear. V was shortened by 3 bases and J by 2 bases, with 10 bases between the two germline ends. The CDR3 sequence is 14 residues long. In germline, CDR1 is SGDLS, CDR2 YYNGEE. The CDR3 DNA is TGTGCCAGCAGCGAGATGTACCTCACAGATACGCAGTATTTT. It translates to CASSEMYLTDTQYF.

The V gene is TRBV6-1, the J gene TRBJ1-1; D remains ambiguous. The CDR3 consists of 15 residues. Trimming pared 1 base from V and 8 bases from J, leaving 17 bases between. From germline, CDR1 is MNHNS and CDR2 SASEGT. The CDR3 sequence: CASSEVTRPTAEAFF. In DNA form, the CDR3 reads TGTGCCAGCAGTGAAGTTACCCGCCCTACAGCAGAAGCTTTCTTT.